These T cell receptor beta chains were read from a single sample in a study of cytomegalovirus exposure and HLA in healthy donors. TCRdb's table, derived via immunoSEQ multiplex PCR, lists solely in-frame clones and lacks some. The data contain approximately 60,000 clones, 93% of them singletons. Material for sequencing was PBMCs. These receptors all come from a woman under 30 in good health and CMV-seronegative. Each CDR3 is given with its conserved first and last residue. A D gene is named only where the DNA matches it firmly. Size values are once, few and many counts, or a class for expanded clones, and some rows have none.

clone_size	v_call	d_call	j_call	cdr3_aa	cdr3_nt
once	TRBV5-6	TRBD1	TRBJ1-1	CASSPGTGGVIAFF	TGTGCCAGCAGTCCGGGGACAGGGGGCGTCATAGCTTTCTTT
NA	TRBV11-3	TRBD1	TRBJ2-2	CASSSRTGGGELFF	TGTGCCAGCAGCTCGCGAACAGGGGGCGGGGAGCTGTTTTTT
once	TRBV5-4	NA	TRBJ2-3	CASSFFNLTDTQYF	TGTGCCAGCAGCTTTTTTAACTTGACAGATACGCAGTATTTT
NA	TRBV30	TRBD1	TRBJ1-1	CAWSGTGVAEAFF	TGTGCCTGGAGTGGGACAGGGGTGGCTGAAGCTTTCTTT
NA	TRBV15	NA	TRBJ2-5	CATSRDIAVETQYF	TGTGCCACCAGCAGAGACATAGCTGTAGAGACCCAGTACTTC
few	TRBV5-8	TRBD1	TRBJ2-1	CASSLGQGANEQFF	TGTGCCAGCAGCCTCGGACAGGGGGCCAATGAGCAGTTCTTC
NA	TRBV5-4	TRBD1	TRBJ2-3	CASSVGDRVTDTQYF	TGTGCCAGCAGCGTGGGGGACAGGGTCACAGATACGCAGTATTTT
NA	TRBV19	NA	TRBJ1-5	CASSLYGTYLHQPQHF	TGTGCCAGTAGTCTTTACGGGACTTACCTCCATCAGCCCCAGCATTTT
once	TRBV4-3	NA	TRBJ1-2	CASSQETMGGGYTF	TGCGCCAGCAGCCAAGAGACGATGGGGGGAGGCTACACCTTC
NA	TRBV19	NA	TRBJ1-2	CASSTAGVGANYGYTF	TGTGCCAGTAGTACGGCAGGGGTGGGGGCTAACTATGGCTACACCTTC
NA	TRBV5-1	NA	TRBJ2-2	CASSADSRNTGELFF	TGCGCCAGCAGCGCGGACAGCCGAAACACCGGGGAGCTGTTTTTT
NA	TRBV2	NA	TRBJ1-5	CASTGDSNQPQHF	TGTGCCAGCACAGGGGATAGCAATCAGCCCCAGCATTTT
NA	TRBV19	TRBD2	TRBJ2-3	CASSSIPGLAPDTQYF	TGTGCCAGTAGCTCCATCCCGGGACTAGCCCCAGATACGCAGTATTTT
once	TRBV7-9	NA	TRBJ1-6	CASRSRSGSSPLHF	TGTGCCAGCAGGTCGAGGTCGGGTAGTTCACCCCTCCACTTT
NA	TRBV4-1	TRBD2	TRBJ2-3	CASSHPNGGMTDTQYF	TGCGCCAGCAGCCACCCCAACGGGGGGATGACAGATACGCAGTATTTT
NA	TRBV18	NA	TRBJ2-1	CASSPLTGSYSYNEQFF	TGTGCCAGCTCACCACTGACAGGATCCTACTCCTACAATGAGCAGTTCTTC
NA	TRBV11-2	TRBD2	TRBJ2-3	CASATGRGGVNTQYF	TGTGCCAGCGCCACCGGGCGGGGGGGCGTAAATACGCAGTATTTT
NA	TRBV27	TRBD2	TRBJ2-7	CASSLKRGFYEQYF	TGTGCCAGCAGTTTAAAGCGGGGATTCTACGAGCAGTACTTC
NA	TRBV7-9	TRBD1	TRBJ2-7	CASSLVRTGGEQYF	TGTGCCAGCAGCTTAGTCAGGACAGGGGGCGAGCAGTACTTC
NA	TRBV27	TRBD2	TRBJ2-3	CASSSSGSHNTQYF	TGTGCCAGCAGCTCTAGCGGGAGTCACAATACGCAGTATTTT
NA	TRBV19	NA	TRBJ1-3	CASYGGVGRNTIYF	TGTGCCAGCTATGGGGGCGTGGGTAGAAACACCATATATTTT
NA	TRBV27	TRBD1	TRBJ2-2	CASSLAGGITGELFF	TGTGCCAGCAGTTTGGCAGGGGGTATCACCGGGGAGCTGTTTTTT
NA	TRBV25-1	TRBD2	TRBJ2-5	CASSEAGVRETQYF	TGTGCCAGCAGTGAAGCGGGAGTCAGGGAGACCCAGTACTTC
once	TRBV29-1	TRBD1	TRBJ1-1	CSVVLAGGEAFF	TGCAGCGTTGTGTTGGCAGGGGGTGAAGCTTTCTTT
NA	TRBV7-3	NA	TRBJ1-1	CASSLTGQLNTEAFF	TGTGCCAGCAGCTTAACGGGGCAGTTGAACACTGAAGCTTTCTTT
NA	TRBV5-6	NA	TRBJ2-5	CASSLESEQETQYF	TGTGCCAGCAGCTTGGAATCTGAGCAAGAGACCCAGTACTTC
NA	TRBV19	NA	TRBJ1-1	CASSIDSLNTEAFF	TGTGCCAGTAGTATAGACAGTTTGAACACTGAAGCTTTCTTT
NA	TRBV7-3	NA	TRBJ1-1	CASSVQGTNTEAFF	TGTGCCAGCAGCGTTCAGGGGACGAACACTGAAGCTTTCTTT
NA	TRBV10-3	TRBD1	TRBJ1-2	CAISRTGTDNYGYTF	TGTGCCATCAGTCGGACAGGCACCGATAACTATGGCTACACCTTC
NA	TRBV6-1	TRBD1	TRBJ2-1	CASREPGGGEQFF	TGTGCCAGCAGAGAGCCAGGGGGTGGTGAGCAGTTCTTC